This TCR beta chain was recovered during a study of T cell responses to AZD1222 COVID-19 vaccine. Findings of the study overall: There were mostly white British donors and more females than males, and clonal diversity was possibly underestimated.

J lost 4 bases, V lost 0 bases, and 3 bases had no gene match. The CDR3 has 15 amino acids. Germline V gives CDR1 KGHSH, CDR2 LQKENI. The assay was immunoSEQ multiplex PCR, and TCRdb's table has in-frame clones only and misses some. Among 110,000 to 150,000 clones listed, approximately 92% were seen once. A word on this clone: Its specificity is unknown.

The source was peripheral blood, collected on day 0 of AZD1222 vaccination. The TCR originated in an adult in good health. The V gene is TRBV18, the J gene TRBJ1-2, with TRBD1 matching 9 bases. CDR3 in amino acids: CASSPPTGGFYGYTF. As DNA, the CDR3 is TGTGCCAGCTCACCACCAACAGGGGGCTTCTATGGCTACACCTTC.